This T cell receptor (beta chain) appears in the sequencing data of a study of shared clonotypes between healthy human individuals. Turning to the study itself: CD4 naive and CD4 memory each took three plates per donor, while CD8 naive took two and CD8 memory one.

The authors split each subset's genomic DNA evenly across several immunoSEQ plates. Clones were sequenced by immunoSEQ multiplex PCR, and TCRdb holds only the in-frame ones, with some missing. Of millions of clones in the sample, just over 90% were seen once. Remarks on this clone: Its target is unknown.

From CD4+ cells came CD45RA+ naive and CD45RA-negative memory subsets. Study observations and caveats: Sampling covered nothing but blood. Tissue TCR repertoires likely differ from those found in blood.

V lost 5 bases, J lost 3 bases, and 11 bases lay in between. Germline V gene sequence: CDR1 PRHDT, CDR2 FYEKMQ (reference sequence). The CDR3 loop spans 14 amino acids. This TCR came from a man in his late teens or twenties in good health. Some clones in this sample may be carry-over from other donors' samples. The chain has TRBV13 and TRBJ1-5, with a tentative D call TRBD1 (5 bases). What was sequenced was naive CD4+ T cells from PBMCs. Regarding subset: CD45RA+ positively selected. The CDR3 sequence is CASSTRGVNQPQHF. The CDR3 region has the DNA TGTGCCAGCAGCACCCGGGGGGTCAATCAGCCCCAGCATTTT.